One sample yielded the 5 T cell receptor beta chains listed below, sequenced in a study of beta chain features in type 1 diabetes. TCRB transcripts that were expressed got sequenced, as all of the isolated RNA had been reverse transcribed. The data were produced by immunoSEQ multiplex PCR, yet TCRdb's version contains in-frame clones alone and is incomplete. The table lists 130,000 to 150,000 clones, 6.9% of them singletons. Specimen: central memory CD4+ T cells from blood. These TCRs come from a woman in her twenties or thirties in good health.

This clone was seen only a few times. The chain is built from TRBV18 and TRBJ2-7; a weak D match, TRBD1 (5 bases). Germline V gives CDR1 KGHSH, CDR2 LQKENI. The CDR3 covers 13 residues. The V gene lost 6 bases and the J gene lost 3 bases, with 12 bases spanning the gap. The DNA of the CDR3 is TGTGCCAGCTCCTCAGGGTATGGCTACGAGCAGTACTTC. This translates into CASSSGYGYEQYF.

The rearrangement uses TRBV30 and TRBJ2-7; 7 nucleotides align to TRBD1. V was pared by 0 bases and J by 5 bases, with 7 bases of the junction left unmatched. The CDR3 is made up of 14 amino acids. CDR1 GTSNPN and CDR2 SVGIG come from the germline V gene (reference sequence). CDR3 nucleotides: TGTGCCTGGAGTGTACCGGGACAGTTGAACGAGCAGTACTTC. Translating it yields CAWSVPGQLNEQYF. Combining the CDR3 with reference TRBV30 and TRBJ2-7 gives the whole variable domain SQTIHQWPATLVQPVGSPLSLECTVEGTSNPNLYWYRQAAGRGLQLLFYSVGIGQISSEVPQNLSASRPQDRQFILSSKKLLLSDSGFYLCAWSVPGQLNEQYFGPGTRLTVT.

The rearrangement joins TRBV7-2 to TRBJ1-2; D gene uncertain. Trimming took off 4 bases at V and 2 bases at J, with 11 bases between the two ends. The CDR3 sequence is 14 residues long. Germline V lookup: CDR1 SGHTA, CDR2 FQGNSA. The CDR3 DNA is TGTGCCAGCAGCTCAAGTCAGGCAAACTATGGCTACACCTTC. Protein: CASSSSQANYGYTF.

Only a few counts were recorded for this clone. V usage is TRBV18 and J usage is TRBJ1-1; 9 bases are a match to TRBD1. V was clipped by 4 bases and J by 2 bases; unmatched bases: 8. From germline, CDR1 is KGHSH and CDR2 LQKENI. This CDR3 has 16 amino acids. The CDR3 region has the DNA TGTGCCAGCTCACTTAGACAGGGGGGCTACAACACTGAAGCTTTCTTT. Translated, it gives CASSLRQGGYNTEAFF.

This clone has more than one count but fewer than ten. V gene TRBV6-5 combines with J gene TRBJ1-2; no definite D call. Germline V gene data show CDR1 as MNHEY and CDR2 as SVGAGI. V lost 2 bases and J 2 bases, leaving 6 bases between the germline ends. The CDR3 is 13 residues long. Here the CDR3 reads CASSYSQNYGYTF. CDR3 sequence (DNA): TGTGCCAGCAGTTACAGTCAGAACTATGGCTACACCTTC.